This TCR beta chain derives from a study of cytotoxic CD8 clonotypes in ibrutinib-treated CLL. Looking at the study overall: The patients, around 10 relapsed/refractory and fewer than 16 treatment-naive, included around 17 who were IGHV unmutated. General study results and limits: Baseline values of clonality outstripped age-matched healthy donors and followed circulating CD8+ T-cell counts.

Trimming cost V 2 bases and J 3 bases, with 15 bases left between them. Germline V CDR1 and CDR2: SGHRS, YFSETQ. This CDR3 contains 17 residues. Cryopreserved PBMCs were the source of 1.5 to 2.5 micrograms of genomic DNA, which went to TCR beta libraries. Sequencing was performed with immunoSEQ multiplex PCR; in TCRdb, only in-frame clones are kept and a portion is missing. The sample lists about 180,000 clones, under 85% occurring once. Note on this clone: Its specificity is unknown.

The sequence was obtained from a human donor with chronic lymphocytic leukemia. V usage is TRBV5-1 and J usage is TRBJ1-6; D is undetermined. This sample comprised PBMCs, obtained after 24 months of ibrutinib treatment. CDR3 amino acids: CASSFTGRKNYNSPLHF. CDR3 bases: TGCGCCAGCAGCTTTACTGGACGGAAGAACTATAATTCACCCCTCCACTTT. The variable domain in full, with the rest retrieved from reference TRBV5-1 and TRBJ1-6, is KAGVTQTPRYLIKTRGQQVTLSCSPISGHRSVSWYQQTPGQGLQFLFEYFSETQRNKGNFPGRFSGRQFSNSRSEMNVSTLELGDSALYLCASSFTGRKNYNSPLHFGNGTRLTVT.